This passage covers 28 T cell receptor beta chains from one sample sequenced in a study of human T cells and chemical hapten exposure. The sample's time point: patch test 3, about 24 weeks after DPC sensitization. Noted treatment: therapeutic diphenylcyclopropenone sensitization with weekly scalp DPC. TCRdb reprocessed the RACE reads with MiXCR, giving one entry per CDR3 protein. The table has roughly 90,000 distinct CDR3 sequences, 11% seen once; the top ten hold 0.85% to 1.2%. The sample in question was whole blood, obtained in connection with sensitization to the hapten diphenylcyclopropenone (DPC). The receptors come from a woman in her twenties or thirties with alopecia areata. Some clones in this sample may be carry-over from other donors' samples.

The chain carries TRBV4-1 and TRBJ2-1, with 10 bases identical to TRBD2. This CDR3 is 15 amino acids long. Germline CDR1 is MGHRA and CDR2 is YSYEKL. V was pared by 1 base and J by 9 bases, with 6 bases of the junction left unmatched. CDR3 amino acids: CASSQAPGLASEQFF. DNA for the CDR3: TGCGCCAGCAGCCAAGCTCCGGGACTAGCGTCTGAGCAGTTCTTC.

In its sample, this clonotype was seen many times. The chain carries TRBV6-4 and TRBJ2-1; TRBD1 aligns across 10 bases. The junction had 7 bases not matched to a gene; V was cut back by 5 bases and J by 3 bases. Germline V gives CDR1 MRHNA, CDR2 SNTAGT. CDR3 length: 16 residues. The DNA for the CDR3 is TGTGCCAGCAGTCGGTTCGGGACAGGGGTCTACAATGAGCAGTTCTTC. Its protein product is CASSRFGTGVYNEQFF.

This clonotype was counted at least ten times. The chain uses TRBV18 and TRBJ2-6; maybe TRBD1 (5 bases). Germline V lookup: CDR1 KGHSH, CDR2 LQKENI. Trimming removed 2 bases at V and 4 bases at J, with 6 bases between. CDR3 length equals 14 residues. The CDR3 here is CASSPGAGANVLTF. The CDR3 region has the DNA TGTGCCAGCTCACCAGGGGCAGGGGCCAACGTCCTGACTTTC.

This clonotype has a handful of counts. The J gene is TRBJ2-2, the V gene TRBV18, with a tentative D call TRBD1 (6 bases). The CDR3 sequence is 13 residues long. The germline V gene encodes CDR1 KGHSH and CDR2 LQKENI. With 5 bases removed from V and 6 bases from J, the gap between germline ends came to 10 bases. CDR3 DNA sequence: TGTGCCAGCTCATCAGACAGGTCCGGGGAGCTGTTTTTT. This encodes CASSSDRSGELFF.

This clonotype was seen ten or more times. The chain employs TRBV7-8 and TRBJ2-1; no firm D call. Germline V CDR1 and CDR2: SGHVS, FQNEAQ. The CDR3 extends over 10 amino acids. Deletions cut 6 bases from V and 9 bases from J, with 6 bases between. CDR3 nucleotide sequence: TGTGCCAGCAGGAACACTGAGCAGTTCTTC. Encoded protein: CASRNTEQFF.

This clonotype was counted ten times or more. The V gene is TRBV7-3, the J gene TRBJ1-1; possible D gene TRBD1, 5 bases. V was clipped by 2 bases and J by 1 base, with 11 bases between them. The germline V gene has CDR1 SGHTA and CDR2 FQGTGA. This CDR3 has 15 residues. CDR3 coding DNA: TGTGCCAGCAGCTTACGAGCAGGGAAGAACACTGAAGCTTTCTTT. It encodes CASSLRAGKNTEAFF.

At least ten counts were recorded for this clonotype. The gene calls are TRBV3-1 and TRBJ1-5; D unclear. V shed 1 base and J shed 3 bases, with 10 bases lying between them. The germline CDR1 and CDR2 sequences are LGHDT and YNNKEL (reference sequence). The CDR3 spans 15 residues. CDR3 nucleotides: TGTGCCAGCAGCCAAGCCACGGCCCCCAATCAGCCCCAGCATTTT. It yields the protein CASSQATAPNQPQHF.

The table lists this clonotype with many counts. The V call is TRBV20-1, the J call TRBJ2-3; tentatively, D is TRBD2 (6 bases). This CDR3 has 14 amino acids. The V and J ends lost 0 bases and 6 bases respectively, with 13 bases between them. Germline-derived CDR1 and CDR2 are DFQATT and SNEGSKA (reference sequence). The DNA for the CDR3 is TGCAGTGCTAGAGACCTGACTAGGACGGATACGCAGTATTTT. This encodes CSARDLTRTDTQYF.

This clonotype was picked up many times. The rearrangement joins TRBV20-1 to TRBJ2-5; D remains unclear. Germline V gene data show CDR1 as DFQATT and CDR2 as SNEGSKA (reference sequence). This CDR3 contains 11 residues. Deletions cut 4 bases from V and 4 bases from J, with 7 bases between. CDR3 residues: CSANLRETQYF. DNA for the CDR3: TGCAGTGCTAACTTGAGAGAGACCCAGTACTTC.

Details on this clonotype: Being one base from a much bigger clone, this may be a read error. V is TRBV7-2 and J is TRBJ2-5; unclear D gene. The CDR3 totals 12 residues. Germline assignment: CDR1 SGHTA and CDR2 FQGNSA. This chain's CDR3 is CASSLYQVTQYF. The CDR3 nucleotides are TGTGCCAGCAGCTTGTACCAAGTGACCCAGTACTTC.

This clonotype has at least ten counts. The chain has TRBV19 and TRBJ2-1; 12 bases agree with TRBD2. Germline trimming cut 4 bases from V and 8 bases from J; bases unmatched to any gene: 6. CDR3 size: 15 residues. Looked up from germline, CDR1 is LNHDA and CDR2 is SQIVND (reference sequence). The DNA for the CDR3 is TGTGCCAGTAGTAGACTAGCGGGAGCCTTTTATGAGCAGTTCTTC. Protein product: CASSRLAGAFYEQFF.

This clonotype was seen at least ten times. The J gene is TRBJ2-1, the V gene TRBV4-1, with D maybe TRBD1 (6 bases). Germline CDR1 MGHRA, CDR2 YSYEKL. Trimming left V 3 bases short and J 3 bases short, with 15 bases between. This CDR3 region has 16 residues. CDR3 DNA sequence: TGCGCCAGCAGCCAGGGGCAGGGGCTCAACTACAATGAGCAGTTCTTC. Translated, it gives CASSQGQGLNYNEQFF.

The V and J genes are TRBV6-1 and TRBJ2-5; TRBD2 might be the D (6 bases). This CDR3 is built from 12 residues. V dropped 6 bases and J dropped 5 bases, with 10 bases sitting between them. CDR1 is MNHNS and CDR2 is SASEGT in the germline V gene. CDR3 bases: TGTGCCAGCAGATTCGCGGGGGAGACCCAGTACTTC. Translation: CASRFAGETQYF.

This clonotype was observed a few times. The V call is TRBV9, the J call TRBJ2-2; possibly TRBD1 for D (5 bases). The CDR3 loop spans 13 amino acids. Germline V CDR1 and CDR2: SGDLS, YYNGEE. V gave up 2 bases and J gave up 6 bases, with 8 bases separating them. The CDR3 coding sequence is TGTGCCAGCAGCGTCAGGGTCGCCGGGGAGCTGTTTTTT. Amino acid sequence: CASSVRVAGELFF.

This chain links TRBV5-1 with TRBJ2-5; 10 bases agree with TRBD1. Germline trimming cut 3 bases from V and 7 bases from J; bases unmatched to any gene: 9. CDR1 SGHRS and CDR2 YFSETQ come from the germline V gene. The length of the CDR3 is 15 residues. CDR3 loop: CASSSPGQGSGTQYF. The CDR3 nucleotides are TGCGCCAGCAGCTCGCCGGGACAGGGGAGCGGGACCCAGTACTTC.

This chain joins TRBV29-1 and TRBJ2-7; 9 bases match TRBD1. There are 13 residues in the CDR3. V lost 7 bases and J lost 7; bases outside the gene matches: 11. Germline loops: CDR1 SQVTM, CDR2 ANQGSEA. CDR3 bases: TGCAGCGCCGGGACAGGGACTGGGGGGGAGCAGTACTTC. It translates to CSAGTGTGGEQYF.

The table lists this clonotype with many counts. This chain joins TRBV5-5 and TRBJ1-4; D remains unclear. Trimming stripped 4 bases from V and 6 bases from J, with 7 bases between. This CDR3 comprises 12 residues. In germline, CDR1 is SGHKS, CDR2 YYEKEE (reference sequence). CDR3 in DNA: TGTGCCAGCAGCCTCAGAGATGAAAAACTGTTTTTT. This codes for CASSLRDEKLFF. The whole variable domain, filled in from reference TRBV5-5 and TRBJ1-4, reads DAGVTQSPTHLIKTRGQQVTLRCSPISGHKSVSWYQQVLGQGPQFIFQYYEKEERGRGNFPDRFSARQFPNYSSELNVNALLLGDSALYLCASSLRDEKLFFGSGTQLSVL.

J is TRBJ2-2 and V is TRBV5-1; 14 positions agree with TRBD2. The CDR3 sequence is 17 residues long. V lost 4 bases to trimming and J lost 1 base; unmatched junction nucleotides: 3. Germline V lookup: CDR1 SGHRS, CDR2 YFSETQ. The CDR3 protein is CASSPGLAGVNTGELFF. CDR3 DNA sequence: TGCGCCAGCAGCCCGGGACTAGCGGGAGTGAACACCGGGGAGCTGTTTTTT.

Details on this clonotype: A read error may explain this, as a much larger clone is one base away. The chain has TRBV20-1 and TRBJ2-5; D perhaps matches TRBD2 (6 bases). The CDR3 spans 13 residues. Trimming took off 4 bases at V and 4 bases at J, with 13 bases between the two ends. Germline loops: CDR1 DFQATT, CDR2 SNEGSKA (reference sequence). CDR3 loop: CSAITGTRETQYF. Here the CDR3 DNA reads TGCAGTGCTATTACCGGGACTCGAGAGACCCAGTACTTC.

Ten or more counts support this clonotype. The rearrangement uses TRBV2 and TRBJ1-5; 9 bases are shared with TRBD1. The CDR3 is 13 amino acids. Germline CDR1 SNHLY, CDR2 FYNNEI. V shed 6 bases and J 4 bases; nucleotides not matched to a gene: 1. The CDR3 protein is CASRGTGNQPQHF. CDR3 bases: TGTGCCAGCAGGGGGACAGGGAATCAGCCCCAGCATTTT.

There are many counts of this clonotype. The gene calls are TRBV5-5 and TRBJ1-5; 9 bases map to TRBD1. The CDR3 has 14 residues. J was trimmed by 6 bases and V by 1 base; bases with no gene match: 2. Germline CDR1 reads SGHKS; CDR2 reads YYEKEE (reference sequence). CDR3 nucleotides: TGTGCCAGCAGCTTGACAGGGGGCGGTCAGCCCCAGCATTTT. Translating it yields CASSLTGGGQPQHF. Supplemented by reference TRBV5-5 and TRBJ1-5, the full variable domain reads DAGVTQSPTHLIKTRGQQVTLRCSPISGHKSVSWYQQVLGQGPQFIFQYYEKEERGRGNFPDRFSARQFPNYSSELNVNALLLGDSALYLCASSLTGGGQPQHFGDGTRLSIL.

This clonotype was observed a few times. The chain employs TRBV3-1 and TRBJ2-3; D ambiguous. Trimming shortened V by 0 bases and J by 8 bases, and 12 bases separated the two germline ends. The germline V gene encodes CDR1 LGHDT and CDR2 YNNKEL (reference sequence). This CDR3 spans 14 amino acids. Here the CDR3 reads CASSQEVLPRTQYF. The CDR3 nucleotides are TGTGCCAGCAGCCAAGAAGTTTTACCGCGTACGCAGTATTTT.

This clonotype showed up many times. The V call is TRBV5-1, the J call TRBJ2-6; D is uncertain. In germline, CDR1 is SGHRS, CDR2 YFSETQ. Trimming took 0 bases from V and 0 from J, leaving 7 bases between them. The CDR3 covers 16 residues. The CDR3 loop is CASSLAESSGANVLTF. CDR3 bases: TGCGCCAGCAGCTTGGCGGAGAGCTCTGGGGCCAACGTCCTGACTTTC.

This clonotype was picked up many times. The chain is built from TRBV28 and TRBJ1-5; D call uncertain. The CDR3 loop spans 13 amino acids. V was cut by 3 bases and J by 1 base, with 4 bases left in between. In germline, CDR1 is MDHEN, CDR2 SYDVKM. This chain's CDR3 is CASSLGSNQPQHF. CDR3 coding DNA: TGTGCCAGCAGTTTGGGGAGCAATCAGCCCCAGCATTTT.

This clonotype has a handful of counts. CDR3: CASSEGSSGRALETQYF. As DNA, the CDR3 is TGTGCCAGCAGTGAAGGTAGTAGCGGGAGGGCCCTTGAGACCCAGTACTTC. The chain has TRBV6-1 and TRBJ2-5; 11 bases are a match to TRBD2. From germline, CDR1 is MNHNS and CDR2 SASEGT. The CDR3 is made up of 17 amino acids. With 1 base clipped from V and 5 bases from J, the junction kept 9 bases outside the gene matches.

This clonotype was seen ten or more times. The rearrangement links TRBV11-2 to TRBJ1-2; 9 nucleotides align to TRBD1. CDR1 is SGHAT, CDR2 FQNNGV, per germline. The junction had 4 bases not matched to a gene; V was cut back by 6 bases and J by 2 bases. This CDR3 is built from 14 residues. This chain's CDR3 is CASRPGQGNYGYTF. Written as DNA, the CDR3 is TGTGCCAGCAGGCCCGGACAGGGGAACTATGGCTACACCTTC.

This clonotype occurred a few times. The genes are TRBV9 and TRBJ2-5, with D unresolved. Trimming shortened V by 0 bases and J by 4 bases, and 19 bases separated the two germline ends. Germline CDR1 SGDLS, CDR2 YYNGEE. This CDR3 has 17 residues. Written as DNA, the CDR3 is TGTGCCAGCAGCGTAGAACCAGAACCCTCCGTCGGAGAGACCCAGTACTTC. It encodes CASSVEPEPSVGETQYF.

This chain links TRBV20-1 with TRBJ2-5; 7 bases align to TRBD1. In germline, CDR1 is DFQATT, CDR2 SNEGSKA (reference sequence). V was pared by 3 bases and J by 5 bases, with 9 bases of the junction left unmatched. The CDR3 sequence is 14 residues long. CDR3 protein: CSARGQSLSETQYF. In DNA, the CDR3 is TGCAGTGCTAGGGGACAGAGTTTGAGCGAGACCCAGTACTTC.